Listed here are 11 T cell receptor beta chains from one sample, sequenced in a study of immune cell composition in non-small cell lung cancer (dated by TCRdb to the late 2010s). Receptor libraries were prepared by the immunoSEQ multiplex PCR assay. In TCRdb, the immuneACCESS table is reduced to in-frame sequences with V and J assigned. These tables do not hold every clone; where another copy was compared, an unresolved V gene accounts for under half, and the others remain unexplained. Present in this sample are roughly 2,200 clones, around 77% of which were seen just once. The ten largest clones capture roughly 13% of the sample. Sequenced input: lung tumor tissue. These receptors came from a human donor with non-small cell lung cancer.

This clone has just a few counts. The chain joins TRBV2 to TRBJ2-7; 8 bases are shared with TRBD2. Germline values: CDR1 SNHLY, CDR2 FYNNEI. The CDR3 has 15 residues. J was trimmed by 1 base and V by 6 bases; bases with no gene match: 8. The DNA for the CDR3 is TGTGCCAGCAGGGGAGGCGCGGGGGGTTCCTACGAGCAGTACTTC. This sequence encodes CASRGGAGGSYEQYF.

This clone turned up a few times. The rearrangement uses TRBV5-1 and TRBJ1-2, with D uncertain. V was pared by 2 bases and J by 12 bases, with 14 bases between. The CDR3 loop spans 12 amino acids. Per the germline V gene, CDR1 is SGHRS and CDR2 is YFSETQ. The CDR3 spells CASSLNGENHTF. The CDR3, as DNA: TGCGCCAGCAGCTTAAACGGGGAGAACCACACCTTC.

The CDR3 here is CASSLNREHEQYF. CDR3 nucleotide sequence: TGTGCCAGCAGTTTAAACCGGGAGCACGAGCAGTACTTC. The genes are TRBV27 and TRBJ2-7, with a tentative D call TRBD2 (6 bases). Germline lookup yields CDR1 MNHEY and CDR2 SMNVEV (reference sequence). The V end lost 2 bases, the J end lost 5 bases, and 10 bases lay between the germline ends. CDR3 size: 13 residues.

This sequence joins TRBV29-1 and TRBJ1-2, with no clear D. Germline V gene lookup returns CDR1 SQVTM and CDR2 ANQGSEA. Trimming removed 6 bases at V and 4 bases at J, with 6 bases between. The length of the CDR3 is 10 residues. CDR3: CSVSGYGYTF. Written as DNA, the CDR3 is TGCAGCGTATCGGGCTATGGCTACACCTTC.

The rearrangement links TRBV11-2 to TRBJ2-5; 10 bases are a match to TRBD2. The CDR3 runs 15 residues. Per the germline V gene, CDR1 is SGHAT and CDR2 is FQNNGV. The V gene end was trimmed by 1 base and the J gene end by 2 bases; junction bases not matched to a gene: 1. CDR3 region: CASSLGLAGQETQYF. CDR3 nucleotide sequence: TGTGCCAGCAGCTTAGGACTAGCGGGTCAAGAGACCCAGTACTTC.

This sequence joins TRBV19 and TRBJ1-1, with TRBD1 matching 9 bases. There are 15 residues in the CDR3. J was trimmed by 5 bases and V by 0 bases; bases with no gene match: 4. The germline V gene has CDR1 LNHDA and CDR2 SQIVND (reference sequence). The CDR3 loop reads CASSIDDRGRTEAFF. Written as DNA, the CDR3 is TGTGCCAGTAGTATAGACGACAGGGGGAGGACTGAAGCTTTCTTT.

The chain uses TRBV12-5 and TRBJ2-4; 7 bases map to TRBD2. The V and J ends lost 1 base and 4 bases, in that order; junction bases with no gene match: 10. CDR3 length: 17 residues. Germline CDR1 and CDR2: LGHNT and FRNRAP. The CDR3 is CASGLERGSTSKNIQYF. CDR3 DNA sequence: TGTGCTAGTGGTTTGGAGCGGGGTAGCACCTCTAAAAACATTCAGTACTTC.

As DNA, the CDR3 is TGTGCCAGTACCGTCCAGGATGAGCAGTTCTTC. This gives the protein CASTVQDEQFF. The V and J genes are TRBV19 and TRBJ2-1; D is uncertain. Germline CDR1 LNHDA, CDR2 SQIVND (reference sequence). Trimming removed 7 bases at V and 8 bases at J, with 9 bases between. The CDR3 has 11 residues.

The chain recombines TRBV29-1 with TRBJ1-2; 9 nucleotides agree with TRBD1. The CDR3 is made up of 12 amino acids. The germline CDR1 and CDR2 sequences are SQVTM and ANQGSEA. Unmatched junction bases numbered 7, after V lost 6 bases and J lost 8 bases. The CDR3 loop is CSVRGTGWGYTF. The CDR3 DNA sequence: TGCAGCGTCCGGGGGACAGGGTGGGGCTACACCTTC.

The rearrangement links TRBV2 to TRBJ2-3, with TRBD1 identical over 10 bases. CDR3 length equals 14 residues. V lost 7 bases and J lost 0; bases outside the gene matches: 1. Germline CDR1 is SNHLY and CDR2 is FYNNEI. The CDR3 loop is CASKDRGSTDTQYF. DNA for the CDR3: TGTGCCAGCAAGGACAGGGGGAGCACAGATACGCAGTATTTT.

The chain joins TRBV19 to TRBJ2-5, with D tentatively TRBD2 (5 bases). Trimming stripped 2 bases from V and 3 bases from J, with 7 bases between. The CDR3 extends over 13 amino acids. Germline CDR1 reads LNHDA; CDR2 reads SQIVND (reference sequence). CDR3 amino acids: CASSIRGKETQYF. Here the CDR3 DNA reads TGTGCCAGTAGTATAAGAGGGAAAGAGACCCAGTACTTC.